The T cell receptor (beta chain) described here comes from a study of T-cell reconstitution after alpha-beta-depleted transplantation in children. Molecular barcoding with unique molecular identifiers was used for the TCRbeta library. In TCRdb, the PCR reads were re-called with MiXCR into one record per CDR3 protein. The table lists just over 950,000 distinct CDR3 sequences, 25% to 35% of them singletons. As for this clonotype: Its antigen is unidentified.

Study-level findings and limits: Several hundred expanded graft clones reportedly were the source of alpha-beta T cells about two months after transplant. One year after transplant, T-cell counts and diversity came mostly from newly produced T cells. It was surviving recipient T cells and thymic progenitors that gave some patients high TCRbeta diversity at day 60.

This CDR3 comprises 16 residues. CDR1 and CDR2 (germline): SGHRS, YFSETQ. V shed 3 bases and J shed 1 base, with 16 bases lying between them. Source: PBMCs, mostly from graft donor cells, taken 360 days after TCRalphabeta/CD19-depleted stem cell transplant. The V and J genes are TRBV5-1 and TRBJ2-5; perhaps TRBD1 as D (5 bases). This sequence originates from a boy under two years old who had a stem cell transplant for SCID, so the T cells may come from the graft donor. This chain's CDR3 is CASSWGAGSSQETQYF. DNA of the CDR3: TGCGCCAGCAGCTGGGGCGCCGGGTCCTCCCAAGAGACCCAGTACTTC.